Listed below are T cell receptor beta chains from one sample, sequenced in a study of CD8 T cells in Susac syndrome. A single record per CDR3 protein comes from TCRdb applying MiXCR to the immunoSEQ multiplex PCR reads. The sample records about 120,000 distinct CDR3 sequences, roughly 94% being singletons. The sequenced sample consisted of CD4+ T cells from PBMCs. Every receptor here comes from a human donor in good health. Each CDR3 is given with its conserved first and last residue. D genes are given only for firm matches.

V gene	D gene	J gene	CDR3 DNA	CDR3 protein
TRBV19	.	TRBJ1-2	TGTGCCAGTAGTATGACTGGACAGCTCTATGGCTACACCTTC	CASSMTGQLYGYTF
TRBV9	TRBD1	TRBJ2-2	TGTGCCAGCAGCCCTACGGGACAGCTCACCGGGGAGCTGTTTTTT	CASSPTGQLTGELFF
TRBV20-1	TRBD2	TRBJ2-1	TGCAGTGCTTTATACTATGCGGGGGGCCTAGGGCTAGGCTCCTACAATGAGCAGTTCTTC	CSALYYAGGLGLGSYNEQFF
TRBV30	TRBD2	TRBJ2-1	TGTGGAGGACTAGAAGGGAATGAGCAGTTCTTC	CGGLEGNEQFF
TRBV28	.	TRBJ1-5	TGTGCCAGCGGCCTCCTCCAGGGGTCGGGCAATCAGCCCCAGCATTTT	CASGLLQGSGNQPQHF
TRBV6-2/TRBV6-3	.	TRBJ2-1	TGTGCCAGCAGTTACGGGAGCGGATCAGCTGATGAGCAGTTCTTC	CASSYGSGSADEQFF
TRBV2	TRBD2	TRBJ2-3	TGTGCCAGCCGTCAAGCGGGATTCACAGATACGCAGTATTTT	CASRQAGFTDTQYF
TRBV6-2/TRBV6-3	.	TRBJ2-7	TGTGCCAGCAGTTACTCGAATGCTTACAGTACAACCGGCGAGCAGTACTTC	CASSYSNAYSTTGEQYF
TRBV15	.	TRBJ1-1	TGTGCCACCAGCAGAGCCCGGGCGCGCACTGAAGCTTTCTTT	CATSRARARTEAFF
TRBV3-1	TRBD1	TRBJ2-5	TGTGCCAGCAGGGGGACAGGGGGCCAAGAGACCCAGTACTTC	CASRGTGGQETQYF
TRBV1	.	TRBJ2-1	TGCACCAGCAGCCAAGATCGGGATGAGCAGTTCTTC	CTSSQDRDEQFF
TRBV5-1	.	TRBJ1-5	TGCGCCAGCAGCTTGCAGGGAGGAAGCAATCAGCCCCAGCATTTT	CASSLQGGSNQPQHF
TRBV6-5	.	TRBJ1-2	TGTGCCAGCAGTTACTCGATAACGGTTGGCTACACCTTC	CASSYSITVGYTF
TRBV5-1	.	TRBJ1-1	TGCGCCAGCAGCTTGAACGGGGAACGGTTAGCTTTCTTT	CASSLNGERLAFF
TRBV20-1	TRBD1	TRBJ1-2	TGCAGTGCCAACAGGGGCTATGGCTACACCTTC	CSANRGYGYTF
TRBV29-1	.	TRBJ2-5	TGCAGCGCAGTTTCTGCCGGGGAGACCCAGTACTTC	CSAVSAGETQYF
TRBV7-9	.	TRBJ2-3	TGTGCCAGCAGCCTATCAGGTGGGTCTGGGCCAGATACGCAGTATTTT	CASSLSGGSGPDTQYF
TRBV7-8	.	TRBJ2-5	TGTGCCAGCAGCTTAGTGAGGGTGCGGAGGGAGACCCAGTACTTC	CASSLVRVRRETQYF